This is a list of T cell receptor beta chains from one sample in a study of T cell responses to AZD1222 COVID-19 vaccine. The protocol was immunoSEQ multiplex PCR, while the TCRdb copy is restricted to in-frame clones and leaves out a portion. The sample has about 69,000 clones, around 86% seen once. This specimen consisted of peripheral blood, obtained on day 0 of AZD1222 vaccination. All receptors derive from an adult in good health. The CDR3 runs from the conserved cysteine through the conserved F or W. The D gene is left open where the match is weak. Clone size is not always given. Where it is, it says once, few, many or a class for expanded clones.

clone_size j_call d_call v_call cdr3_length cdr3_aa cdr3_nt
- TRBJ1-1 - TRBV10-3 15 CAISDGGRAKTEAFF TGTGCCATCAGTGATGGGGGTAGGGCGAAGACTGAAGCTTTCTTT
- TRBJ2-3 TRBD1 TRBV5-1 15 CASSLEGQGGDTQYF TGCGCCAGCAGCTTGGAAGGACAGGGGGGAGATACGCAGTATTTT
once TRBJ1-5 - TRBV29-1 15 CSVAEDSLLNQPQHF TGCAGCGTGGCGGAAGACAGCTTGCTCAATCAGCCCCAGCATTTT
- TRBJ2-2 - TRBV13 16 CASSSMGTTNTGELFF TGTGCCAGCAGCTCCATGGGGACAACGAACACCGGGGAGCTGTTTTTT
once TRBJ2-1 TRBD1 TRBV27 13 CASSLYGTGEQFF TGTGCCAGCAGTTTATATGGGACAGGGGAGCAGTTCTTC
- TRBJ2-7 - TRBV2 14 CASSEARQNYEQYF TGTGCCAGCAGTGAAGCGCGCCAGAACTACGAGCAGTACTTC
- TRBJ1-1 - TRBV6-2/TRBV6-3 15 CASSSPRGSNTEAFF TGTGCCAGCAGTTCCCCTCGGGGGTCGAACACTGAAGCTTTCTTT
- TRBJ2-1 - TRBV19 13 CASGKGGYNEQFF TGTGCCAGTGGGAAGGGCGGCTACAATGAGCAGTTCTTC
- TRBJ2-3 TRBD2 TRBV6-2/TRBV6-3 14 CASSSMIAGDTQYF TGTGCCAGCAGTTCGATGATAGCGGGAGATACGCAGTATTTT
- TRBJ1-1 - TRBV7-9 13 CASSSGQTTEAFF TGTGCCAGCAGCTCCGGACAGACCACTGAAGCTTTCTTT